These 15 T cell receptor beta chains originate from one sample sequenced in a study of blood T cell repertoires in COVID-19 (dated by TCRdb to about 2020). Libraries came from the immunoSEQ multiplex PCR assay. Held by TCRdb, this immuneACCESS table contains in-frame sequences only and omits some clones. Under half of the omission traces to an unresolved V gene where checked; the cause of the rest is unknown. This sample holds 150,000 to 200,000 clones; over 60% were observed only once. Of the sample, approximately 26% is held by the ten largest clones. The source material was peripheral blood. All receptors come from a woman in her seventies with acute or convalescent COVID-19.

This clone was seen only a few times. The rearrangement links TRBV6-5 to TRBJ2-5; a possible D gene is TRBD2 (6 bases). The germline gives CDR1 MNHEY, CDR2 SVGAGI. The length of the CDR3 is 13 residues. Trimming took off 4 bases at V and 3 bases at J, with 9 bases between the two ends. CDR3 sequence (DNA): TGTGCCAGCAGTTTCGGGACTGAAGAGACCCAGTACTTC. Its translation is CASSFGTEETQYF.

This chain links TRBV5-1 with TRBJ2-5, with 7 positions matching TRBD2. Germline values: CDR1 SGHRS, CDR2 YFSETQ. The CDR3 covers 15 residues. V lost 0 bases to trimming and J lost 1 base; unmatched junction nucleotides: 3. The CDR3 sequence is CASSLDGGSQETQYF. The CDR3 nucleotides read TGCGCCAGCAGCTTGGACGGGGGGAGCCAAGAGACCCAGTACTTC.

CDR3 loop: CASSLGTGSGELFF. CDR3 coding DNA: TGTGCCAGCAGCTTAGGGACAGGGTCCGGGGAGCTGTTTTTT. This chain joins TRBV7-3 and TRBJ2-2; 9 nucleotides match TRBD1. V gave up 2 bases and J gave up 6 bases; unmatched junction bases: 1. Germline V CDR1 and CDR2: SGHTA, FQGTGA. The CDR3 spans 14 residues.

The V call is TRBV25-1, the J call TRBJ2-7; 7 bases agree with TRBD1. V shed 3 bases, J shed 6 bases, and the junction held 8 bases outside the gene matches. Germline V gives CDR1 MGHDK, CDR2 SYGVNS. The CDR3 sequence is 14 residues long. DNA for the CDR3: TGTGCCAGCAGTGAGACAGGGAGTATATCCGAGCAGTACTTC. Translating gives CASSETGSISEQYF.

The V gene is TRBV10-3, the J gene TRBJ1-1; D ambiguous. CDR3 length: 14 amino acids. V lost 2 bases and J 4 bases, leaving 11 bases between the germline ends. The germline V gene encodes CDR1 ENHRY and CDR2 SYGVKD. The CDR3 spells CAISEGEVGTEAFF. The CDR3 DNA is TGTGCCATCAGTGAGGGGGAGGTCGGCACTGAAGCTTTCTTT.

The V call is TRBV5-1, the J call TRBJ2-7, with 7 bases fitting TRBD2. The length of the CDR3 is 14 residues. CDR1 is SGHRS and CDR2 is YFSETQ in the germline V gene. With V trimmed by 1 base and J by 2 bases, 3 bases remained unmatched. The CDR3 sequence: CASSLTGRTYEQYF. The DNA of the CDR3 is TGCGCCAGCAGCTTGACCGGGAGGACCTACGAGCAGTACTTC.

The V gene is TRBV5-1, the J gene TRBJ2-7, with TRBD1 identical over 9 bases. This CDR3 contains 16 residues. The junction had 12 bases not matched to a gene; V was cut back by 2 bases and J by 6 bases. Per germline, CDR1 SGHRS and CDR2 YFSETQ. The CDR3 DNA reads TGCGCCAGCAGCTTATTCTTCGGGACAGGGCCGGGCGAGCAGTACTTC. Protein: CASSLFFGTGPGEQYF.

The genes are TRBV29-1 and TRBJ2-1, with D maybe TRBD2 (6 bases). Per germline, CDR1 SQVTM and CDR2 ANQGSEA. The CDR3 consists of 16 residues. Trimming cost V 2 bases and J 4 bases, with 18 bases left between them. The CDR3 DNA is TGCAGCGTTGAAAGTTTAGGAGGGGCTCCTTACAATGAGCAGTTCTTC. Its protein is CSVESLGGAPYNEQFF.

This chain uses TRBV5-4 with TRBJ1-2; D possibly corresponds to TRBD1 (5 bases). The CDR3 length is 13 residues. Looked up from germline, CDR1 is SGHNT and CDR2 is YYREEE (reference sequence). Trimming shortened V by 4 bases and J by 2 bases, and 9 bases separated the two germline ends. CDR3 residues: CASSIDRNYGYTF. The CDR3 coding sequence is TGTGCCAGCAGCATAGACAGAAACTATGGCTACACCTTC.

This clone has just a few counts. The CDR3, as DNA: TGTGCCAGCGGCCTGACAGTTGGCAGCATAGAAGCTTTCTTT. Translated, it gives CASGLTVGSIEAFF. The genes are TRBV28 and TRBJ1-1; maybe TRBD1 (5 bases). There are 14 residues in the CDR3. The germline V and J ends were trimmed by 8 bases and 8 bases, with 21 bases remaining between them. CDR1 is MDHEN and CDR2 is SYDVKM in the germline V gene.

The CDR3 region is CASSGTSGRSAQYF. CDR3 DNA sequence: TGCGCCAGCAGCGGGACTAGCGGGAGGTCTGCGCAGTATTTT. The V gene is TRBV5-1, the J gene TRBJ2-3; 15 bases map to TRBD2. The trim removed 4 bases at V and 10 bases at J, leaving 4 bases unmatched. The CDR3 length is 14 residues. Germline assignment: CDR1 SGHRS and CDR2 YFSETQ.

The V gene is TRBV6-4, the J gene TRBJ2-6; 8 bases align to TRBD1. The CDR3 covers 15 residues. CDR1 is MRHNA, CDR2 SNTAGT, per germline. J was trimmed by 2 bases and V by 3 bases; bases with no gene match: 0. The CDR3 protein is CASSEQGAGANVLTF. The CDR3 nucleotides read TGTGCCAGCAGTGAACAGGGGGCTGGGGCCAACGTCCTGACTTTC.

This clone was seen a single time. The CDR3 sequence is CASSYSLGRGNEQYF. The CDR3 DNA sequence: TGTGCCAGCAGTTACTCCCTGGGGAGGGGGAACGAGCAGTACTTC. The V and J genes are TRBV6-2 or TRBV6-3 and TRBJ2-7; maybe TRBD2 (7 bases). Deletions cut 0 bases from V and 5 bases from J, with 14 bases between. Germline V lookup: CDR1 MNHEY, CDR2 SVGEGT. The CDR3 length is 15 residues.

The chain couples TRBV7-9 to TRBJ2-7; TRBD2 matches 14 bases. CDR3 size: 17 residues. Germline CDR1 is SEHNR and CDR2 is FQNEAQ (reference sequence). J gave up 3 bases and V 5 bases, and 9 bases lay outside the gene matches. CDR3 nucleotides: TGTGCCAGCAGCACAACCAAGACTAGCGGGAGGGTCTACGAGCAGTACTTC. It encodes CASSTTKTSGRVYEQYF.

The V and J genes are TRBV12-3 or TRBV12-4 and TRBJ1-2; weak D call: TRBD1 (5 bases). The CDR3 length is 12 residues. V gave up 3 bases and J gave up 8 bases, with 10 bases separating them. The CDR3 sequence: CASSFQGGGYTF. The CDR3 nucleotides are TGTGCCAGCAGTTTCCAGGGAGGAGGCTACACCTTC.